This T cell receptor beta chain was found in a study of T cell repertoires in cytomegalovirus infection. The CDR3 is 18 amino acids. V was clipped by 5 bases and J by 5 bases, with 26 bases between them. In germline, CDR1 is SGHNT, CDR2 YENEEA. TCRdb re-called the reads through MiXCR, storing one row per CDR3 protein. The sample consists of just under 300,000 distinct CDR3 sequences, around 10% of them appearing once. The sequence came from a human donor in good health (CMV status not recorded). Some clones in this sample may be carry-over from other donors' samples. The V and J genes are TRBV11-3 and TRBJ2-3; D might be TRBD2 (6 bases). Sequencing was done on a sample of PBMCs. This CDR3 reads CASSKNRGGAPSGDTQYF. The CDR3 DNA reads TGTGCCAGCAGCAAAAATCGTGGAGGGGCCCCCTCGGGAGATACGCAGTATTTT.